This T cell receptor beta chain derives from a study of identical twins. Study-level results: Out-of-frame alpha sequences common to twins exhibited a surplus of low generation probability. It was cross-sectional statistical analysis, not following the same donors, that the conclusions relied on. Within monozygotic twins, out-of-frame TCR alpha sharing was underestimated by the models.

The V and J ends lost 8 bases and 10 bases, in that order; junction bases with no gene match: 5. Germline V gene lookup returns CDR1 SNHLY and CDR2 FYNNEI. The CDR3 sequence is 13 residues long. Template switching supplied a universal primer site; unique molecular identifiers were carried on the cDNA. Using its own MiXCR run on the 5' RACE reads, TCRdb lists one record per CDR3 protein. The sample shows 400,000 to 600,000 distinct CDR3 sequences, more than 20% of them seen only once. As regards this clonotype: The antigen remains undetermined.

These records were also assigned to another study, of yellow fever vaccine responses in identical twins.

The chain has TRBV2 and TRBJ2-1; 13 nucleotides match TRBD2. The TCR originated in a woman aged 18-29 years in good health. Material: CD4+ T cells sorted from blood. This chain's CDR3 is CASQGTSGNEQFF. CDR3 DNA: TGTGCCAGCCAAGGGACTAGCGGGAACGAGCAGTTCTTC.